The present T cell receptor (beta chain) was sequenced within a study of T cell changes during pregnancy in multiple sclerosis. In germline, CDR1 is MNHNY, CDR2 SVGAGI (reference sequence). V shed 7 bases, J shed 4 bases, and the junction held 9 bases outside the gene matches. The CDR3 loop spans 14 amino acids. Repertoires were generated with immunoSEQ multiplex PCR, while TCRdb's copy carries only in-frame clones and drops some. The profile covers some 80,000 clones, with approximately 92% appearing a single time and approximately 0.93% taken by the ten largest. Sequenced here: peripheral blood, sampled in the first trimester of pregnancy. The V and J genes are TRBV6-6 and TRBJ1-1, with 7 bases fitting TRBD1. This clonotype was sampled from a female donor with multiple sclerosis, enrolled in a pregnancy study. Here the CDR3 DNA reads TGTGCCAGCACCCTACAGGGGCGGGTCACTGAAGCTTTCTTT. Translating gives CASTLQGRVTEAFF.